This T cell receptor beta chain came from a study of PD-1 blockade in classical Hodgkin lymphoma. Libraries were prepared by immunoSEQ multiplex PCR; TCRdb keeps only in-frame clonotypes and omits some of them. The top ten hold roughly a tenth of the sample, which has some 63,000 clones, around 90% seen once. In its sample, this clone was seen a few times. Every patient had relapsed following autologous stem cell transplantation, and cohorts differed in brentuximab vedotin exposure. The TCR was taken from a human donor with classical Hodgkin lymphoma. Here the sequenced sample was peripheral blood mononuclear cells (PBMCs), taken at baseline.

The CDR3 nucleotides read TGTGCCATCAGCGACAGACAGAACACTGAAGCTTTCTTT. Its protein product is CAISDRQNTEAFF. The genes are TRBV10-3 and TRBJ1-1, with D possibly TRBD1 on 5 matching bases. V was shortened by 6 bases and J by 1 base, with 9 bases between the two germline ends. The CDR3 runs to 13 residues. The germline CDR1 and CDR2 sequences are ENHRY and SYGVKD.